This T cell receptor beta chain stems from a study of Graves' ophthalmopathy and Graves' hyperthyroidism (dated by TCRdb to 2016 to 2019). Broadly, across the study: Peripheral blood samples were taken at the time of initial diagnosis, before any treatment was given. The 95 to 100 discovery patients were randomly divided into training and test sets at a 7:3 ratio. In total, 135 blood samples were TCR-sequenced: 43 ophthalmopathy, some 80 hyperthyroidism and about 17 hyperthyroidism-to-ophthalmopathy patients. Following sampling, methimazole starting at 30 mg daily was administered to hyperthyroidism patients, and high-dose intravenous methylprednisolone was administered to ophthalmopathy patients. T-cell repertoires of thyroid tissue and blood were compared in a handful of hyperthyroidism patients. To tell Graves' ophthalmopathy apart from Graves' hyperthyroidism, and to predict which patients would progress to ophthalmopathy, the study relied on TCR beta repertoire signatures. The independent validation cohort included about 19 hyperthyroidism patients plus 17 patients who later progressed from hyperthyroidism to ophthalmopathy. A discovery set of 95 to 100 patients (43 ophthalmopathy, fewer than 60 stable hyperthyroidism) was enrolled to explore V-J signatures distinguishing ophthalmopathy from hyperthyroidism.

For repertoire sequencing, TCR beta CDR3 regions were amplified from RNA transcripts. HTBI primers and the Qiagen OneStep RT-PCR kit were used in a first-round RT-PCR, which was followed by a second-round multiplex PCR, size selection and purification. The libraries underwent paired-end sequencing with 100 bp reads on an Illumina HiSeq2000. On the study's bioinformatics: SOAPnuke was used for read processing, and reads with adapters, uncalled bases, a mean Phred below 15, or no exact constant-primer or identifier match were discarded. COPE v1.2.5 was used to merge high-quality paired reads. Each unique nucleotide sequence was defined as a clonotype, and clonotypes were aligned to IMGT TRB V, D and J references with MiTCR v1.1. Analysis was restricted to V-J combinations with a frequency above 0.0001, which covered just over 98% of repertoires. For each V-J combination, a TCR clonal expansion and chaos score was defined as F50 clonal expansion divided by the chaos observed in the TCRdist matrix. Welch's t-statistics and random forest were used to reduce features to about 14 V-J combinations, which were fed into a naive Bayes classifier. The similarity between thyroid and blood repertoires was quantified using the Morisita-Horn index. TCRdb handled the public reads itself, with Q25 trimming in fastp and clone calling in MiXCR, and kept productive beta chains. When rows share a CDR3 protein, they turn into one entry using the most common DNA and genes. V and J calls and clone size were set by TCRdb, not the authors. Counted in this sample were about 160,000 distinct CDR3 sequences; under 45% of them appeared once. The leading ten clones occupy 8% to 9.5% of the sample.

The ophthalmopathy patients had moderately to severely active disease, with a Clinical Activity Score of 3 or higher, a NOSPECS grade of 4 or higher, and a disease duration of less than 3 months. Patients with other autoimmune diseases, uncontrolled infections, pregnancy or lactation were excluded. Clinical symptoms, serum thyroxine, TRAb, thyroid ultrasound and orbital computed tomography were used for diagnosis. Using Ficoll-Paque density gradient centrifugation, PBMCs were isolated from about 9.2 ml of fresh peripheral blood. Total RNA was extracted using Trizol reagent, and RNA quality was checked on an Agilent 2100 Bioanalyzer. Study-level results and caveats: Among expanded thyroid clonotypes with frequency above 0.001, most also showed up in blood, which suggests that blood repertoires may reflect the thyroid immune response. Sample size was not predetermined statistically, and investigators were not blinded to group allocation. In cross-validation, the 13-signature model distinguished ophthalmopathy from stable hyperthyroidism with nearly 90% sensitivity and about 81% specificity, while in the test set the corresponding values were 80% and 75%. In validation, the model predicted ophthalmopathy progression with 70.59% sensitivity and 72.22% specificity; roughly 11 predicted patients were CT-confirmed with GO in a median of approximately 6.5 months.

This clonotype was recorded at least ten times. There is no known antigen for this receptor. No much larger clonotype is one base removed from it; base qualities were not supplied. Trimming takes 3 bases from V and 6 bases from J, and the germline ends sit 8 bases apart. From cysteine to phenylalanine, the CDR3 is 12 amino acids long. The read is trimmed to its CDR3 DNA, 36 bases read in frame from base 1. Recombination joined TRBV12-3 or TRBV12-4 with TRBJ1-1, and perhaps TRBD1 as D gene, on 5 matching bases. The TCR sequence derives from a man aged 25 to 45 with Graves' ophthalmopathy. Donor details come from another sample of the same person, matched by shared clones. Source material: peripheral blood. The sequence in DNA is TGTGCCAGCAGTTTGGGGGTTGCTGAAGCTTTCTTT. This translates into CASSLGVAEAFF.